These 30 T cell receptor beta chains originate from one sample sequenced in a study of cytomegalovirus exposure and HLA in healthy donors. PCR amplification relied on 60 Vbeta primers (plus 13 Jbeta primers). The method was immunoSEQ multiplex PCR; TCRdb's version includes in-frame clones alone and lacks a portion of them. Of about 120,000 clones in the sample, about 76% were seen once. The sample taken for sequencing was PBMCs. Every receptor here comes from a woman between 25 and 40 years old in good health and CMV-seronegative.

The chain combines TRBV27 with TRBJ2-3, with 7 bases matching TRBD1. Germline V CDR1 and CDR2: MNHEY, SMNVEV (reference sequence). The CDR3 totals 15 residues. J gave up 3 bases and V 6 bases, and 9 bases lay outside the gene matches. The CDR3 reads CASSPLRGLTDTQYF. CDR3 DNA: TGTGCCAGCAGCCCCCTGAGGGGGCTAACAGATACGCAGTATTTT.

The chain employs TRBV6-1 and TRBJ2-5; 9 bases are shared with TRBD2. The CDR3 runs 12 residues. CDR1 is MNHNS, CDR2 SASEGT, per germline. V lost 10 bases and J lost 2; bases outside the gene matches: 2. CDR3 coding DNA: TGTGCCACAGCGGGAGGTCAAGAGACCCAGTACTTC. As protein: CATAGGQETQYF.

Regarding this clone: The same CDR3 can be traced to other DNA sequences in this sample. The V call is TRBV6-1, the J call TRBJ2-3; 8 positions agree with TRBD2. V shed 6 bases and J 0 bases; nucleotides not matched to a gene: 5. Germline-derived CDR1 and CDR2 are MNHNS and SASEGT. The CDR3 is made up of 15 amino acids. The DNA for the CDR3 is TGTGCCAGCAGCGTACTAGCGGCTAGCACAGATACGCAGTATTTT. It encodes CASSVLAASTDTQYF.

In this sample, this clone turned up a few times. This chain joins TRBV5-1 and TRBJ2-5; TRBD2 agrees at 9 bases. The V gene's germline CDR1 is SGHRS and CDR2 YFSETQ. CDR3 length: 14 amino acids. V shed 4 bases and J 1 base; nucleotides not matched to a gene: 2. The CDR3 region has the DNA TGCGCCAGCAGCCCGGGACTAGCCCAAGAGACCCAGTACTTC. Protein sequence: CASSPGLAQETQYF.

This clone was found once. The chain combines TRBV28 with TRBJ2-4, with a possible D match to TRBD1 (6 bases). Trimming took 3 bases from V and 8 from J, leaving 8 bases between them. This CDR3 spans 12 amino acids. Looked up from germline, CDR1 is MDHEN and CDR2 is SYDVKM. The CDR3 sequence: CASSFQGHIQYF. CDR3 coding DNA: TGTGCCAGCAGTTTTCAGGGGCACATTCAGTACTTC.

This chain joins TRBV27 and TRBJ2-5, with 7 bases matching TRBD1. The CDR3 extends over 13 amino acids. Losses at the gene ends were 5 bases for V and 5 bases for J; bases not matched to a gene: 5. Germline CDR1 and CDR2: MNHEY and SMNVEV (reference sequence). CDR3 region: CASSRQGVETQYF. Here the CDR3 DNA reads TGTGCCAGCAGTCGACAGGGTGTGGAGACCCAGTACTTC.

The rearrangement links TRBV11-2 to TRBJ2-2; 8 bases map to TRBD1. The junction had 1 base not matched to a gene; V was cut back by 4 bases and J by 0 bases. In germline, CDR1 is SGHAT, CDR2 FQNNGV. The CDR3 extends over 15 amino acids. The CDR3 loop is CASSSQGANTGELFF. DNA of the CDR3: TGTGCCAGCAGCTCACAGGGGGCGAACACCGGGGAGCTGTTTTTT.

V and J are TRBV6-1 and TRBJ2-7, with unresolved D. Trimming cost V 3 bases and J 1 base, with 10 bases left between them. Germline CDR1 MNHNS, CDR2 SASEGT. This CDR3 has 14 residues. The CDR3 protein is CASSELTGSYEQYF. CDR3 sequence (DNA): TGTGCCAGCAGTGAGTTGACGGGTTCCTACGAGCAGTACTTC.

This chain connects TRBV19 to TRBJ1-5; D remains unclear. The germline V and J ends were trimmed by 6 bases and 0 bases, with 12 bases remaining between them. This CDR3 comprises 15 residues. Germline loops: CDR1 LNHDA, CDR2 SQIVND (reference sequence). The CDR3 reads CASRPEPYSNQPQHF. The CDR3 region has the DNA TGTGCCAGTAGACCTGAGCCGTATAGCAATCAGCCCCAGCATTTT.

The chain recombines TRBV6-6 with TRBJ2-1, with 7 bases matching TRBD1. The trim removed 8 bases at V and 5 bases at J, leaving 6 bases unmatched. CDR3 size: 13 residues. CDR1 is MNHNY and CDR2 is SVGAGI in the germline V gene (reference sequence). CDR3 in amino acids: CASAEGQHNEQFF. The CDR3 DNA reads as TGTGCCAGCGCCGAGGGACAGCACAATGAGCAGTTCTTC.

The chain combines TRBV9 with TRBJ2-6; a possible D gene is TRBD2 (6 bases). The CDR3 sequence is 17 residues long. Trimming stripped 3 bases from V and 0 bases from J, with 13 bases between. The germline gives CDR1 SGDLS, CDR2 YYNGEE. CDR3 in amino acids: CASSGGDLLSGANVLTF. The CDR3 DNA reads TGTGCCAGCAGCGGCGGGGACCTTCTCTCTGGGGCCAACGTCCTGACTTTC.

This chain joins TRBV6-1 and TRBJ1-1; perhaps TRBD1 as D (5 bases). CDR1 and CDR2 (germline): MNHNS, SASEGT. V shed 7 bases and J shed 4 bases, with 16 bases lying between them. This CDR3 is 14 amino acids long. CDR3 in DNA: TGTGCCAGCAATTTGGTCGGGGGGTCCACTGAAGCTTTCTTT. It is translated as CASNLVGGSTEAFF.

The chain combines TRBV14 with TRBJ1-4, with D perhaps matching TRBD1 (6 bases). The CDR3 spans 13 residues. The ends were cut back, 5 bases at V and 7 bases at J, with 11 bases in the middle. CDR1 and CDR2 from the germline V gene are SGHDN and FVKESK. CDR3 in DNA: TGTGCCAGCAGCGCGGGGGCGATTGAAAAACTGTTTTTT. This gives the protein CASSAGAIEKLFF.

The chain couples TRBV5-1 to TRBJ2-5; 16 bases are shared with TRBD2. After removal of 3 bases from V and 5 bases from J, the junction contained 7 bases not matched to a gene. The germline CDR1 and CDR2 sequences are SGHRS and YFSETQ. CDR3 length: 17 amino acids. CDR3 nucleotide sequence: TGCGCCAGCAGCTCCGGGACTAGCGGGAGGGCGGGGGAGACCCAGTACTTC. Its protein product is CASSSGTSGRAGETQYF. The variable domain in full, completed from reference TRBV5-1 and TRBJ2-5, reads KAGVTQTPRYLIKTRGQQVTLSCSPISGHRSVSWYQQTPGQGLQFLFEYFSETQRNKGNFPGRFSGRQFSNSRSEMNVSTLELGDSALYLCASSSGTSGRAGETQYFGPGTRLLVL.

There are a few counts of this clone. The chain uses TRBV5-1 and TRBJ1-4, with D hard to call. The CDR3 spans 16 residues. Deletions cut 0 bases from V and 0 bases from J, with 9 bases between. CDR1 SGHRS and CDR2 YFSETQ come from the germline V gene. CDR3 DNA sequence: TGCGCCAGCAGCTTGGCGGGATTTGCAACTAATGAAAAACTGTTTTTT. It is translated as CASSLAGFATNEKLFF. The full variable domain, rest sourced from reference TRBV5-1 and TRBJ1-4, is KAGVTQTPRYLIKTRGQQVTLSCSPISGHRSVSWYQQTPGQGLQFLFEYFSETQRNKGNFPGRFSGRQFSNSRSEMNVSTLELGDSALYLCASSLAGFATNEKLFFGSGTQLSVL.

V gene TRBV28 combines with J gene TRBJ2-3; tentative D call: TRBD2 (6 bases). Trimming stripped 6 bases from V and 1 base from J, with 14 bases between. Germline loops: CDR1 MDHEN, CDR2 SYDVKM. The CDR3 consists of 15 residues. CDR3 residues: CASSQRDSRTDTQYF. For the CDR3, the DNA is TGTGCCAGCAGCCAACGGGACTCCCGCACAGATACGCAGTATTTT.

The chain recombines TRBV28 with TRBJ2-7; D perhaps matches TRBD1 (7 bases). The germline V gene encodes CDR1 MDHEN and CDR2 SYDVKM. Trimming took off 0 bases at V and 5 bases at J, with 11 bases between the two ends. This CDR3 is 14 amino acids long. CDR3 sequence: CASSLWEGAHEQYF. The DNA for the CDR3 is TGTGCCAGCAGTTTATGGGAGGGGGCCCACGAGCAGTACTTC.

The gene calls are TRBV25-1 and TRBJ1-4, with a possible D match to TRBD1 (6 bases). The CDR3 consists of 12 residues. Germline CDR1 and CDR2: MGHDK and SYGVNS. Trimming pared 5 bases from V and 12 bases from J, leaving 13 bases between. The CDR3 DNA follows: TGTGCCAGCAGTAAGATACAGGGAGAACTGTTTTTT. This codes for CASSKIQGELFF.

The sample holds one count of this clone. This sequence joins TRBV6-1 and TRBJ2-7; 8 nucleotides align to TRBD1. The CDR3 has 16 amino acids. V shed 4 bases and J 4 bases; nucleotides not matched to a gene: 12. Germline values: CDR1 MNHNS, CDR2 SASEGT. In DNA form, the CDR3 reads TGTGCCAGCAGTGGCGGGACAGGACGACTCTTGTACGAGCAGTACTTC. It yields the protein CASSGGTGRLLYEQYF.

V usage is TRBV9 and J usage is TRBJ1-6, with 8 bases identical to TRBD1. The V and J ends lost 0 bases and 5 bases, in that order; junction bases with no gene match: 10. The CDR3 has 18 residues. Germline values: CDR1 SGDLS, CDR2 YYNGEE. CDR3: CASSVGPGTGPHNSPLHF. The CDR3, as DNA: TGTGCCAGCAGCGTAGGCCCCGGGACAGGACCGCATAATTCACCCCTCCACTTT.

This clone turned up a few times. This rearrangement joins TRBV6-6 to TRBJ1-6, with 9 bases fitting TRBD1. Germline CDR1 is MNHNY and CDR2 is SVGAGI (reference sequence). The CDR3 is 15 amino acids. The V segment lost 4 bases and the J segment 7 bases; nucleotides outside the gene matches: 5. The CDR3 DNA follows: TGTGCCAGCAGTTGGGACAGGGCGAGGAATTCACCCCTCCACTTT. Translating gives CASSWDRARNSPLHF.

J is TRBJ1-1 and V is TRBV27; 8 bases are a match to TRBD1. The CDR3 spans 15 residues. V was clipped by 2 bases and J by 0 bases; unmatched bases: 2. From germline, CDR1 is MNHEY and CDR2 SMNVEV (reference sequence). The CDR3 DNA sequence: TGTGCCAGCAGTTTAAGACAGGGGCTGAACACTGAAGCTTTCTTT. Amino acids: CASSLRQGLNTEAFF.

In its sample, this clone was seen once. The V gene is TRBV9, the J gene TRBJ2-3; D gene uncertain. The ends were cut back, 0 bases at V and 8 bases at J, with 13 bases in the middle. The CDR3 consists of 14 residues. Germline V gives CDR1 SGDLS, CDR2 YYNGEE. This chain's CDR3 is CASSVEGDVGTQYF. Here the CDR3 DNA reads TGTGCCAGCAGCGTAGAAGGAGACGTTGGTACGCAGTATTTT.

The chain has TRBV27 and TRBJ2-1; tentative D call: TRBD2 (6 bases). The V gene lost 8 bases and the J gene lost 6 bases, with 14 bases spanning the gap. The germline gives CDR1 MNHEY, CDR2 SMNVEV (reference sequence). The CDR3 is 13 residues long. CDR3 loop: CASGGPRGNEQFF. CDR3 DNA: TGTGCCAGCGGAGGGCCAAGGGGCAATGAGCAGTTCTTC.

The CDR3 protein is CASSLEGLAGAGELFF. In DNA, the CDR3 is TGTGCCAGCAGCTTAGAAGGGCTAGCGGGAGCCGGGGAGCTGTTTTTT. The chain carries TRBV7-2 and TRBJ2-2, with 10 positions matching TRBD2. The V and J ends lost 1 base and 6 bases, in that order; junction bases with no gene match: 5. The germline CDR1 and CDR2 sequences are SGHTA and FQGNSA. This CDR3 has 16 amino acids.

The genes are TRBV7-9 and TRBJ2-3; a weak D match, TRBD2 (6 bases). This CDR3 contains 15 residues. Germline CDR1 reads SEHNR; CDR2 reads FQNEAQ (reference sequence). The germline V and J ends were trimmed by 5 bases and 0 bases, with 12 bases remaining between them. Here the CDR3 reads CASSLLAASTDTQYF. CDR3 bases: TGTGCCAGCAGCCTACTAGCAGCTAGCACAGATACGCAGTATTTT. The variable domain in full, completed from reference TRBV7-9 and TRBJ2-3, reads DTGVSQNPRHKITKRGQNVTFRCDPISEHNRLYWYRQTLGQGPEFLTYFQNEAQLEKSRLLSDRFSAERPKGSFSTLEIQRTEQGDSAMYLCASSLLAASTDTQYFGPGTRLTVL.

This rearrangement joins TRBV9 to TRBJ2-7; a possible D gene is TRBD2 (5 bases). V was shortened by 2 bases and J by 0 bases, with 12 bases between the two germline ends. The CDR3 loop spans 15 amino acids. The germline V gene has CDR1 SGDLS and CDR2 YYNGEE. The DNA for the CDR3 is TGTGCCAGCAGCGTTCATGGGCGGGCCTCCTACGAGCAGTACTTC. Its translation is CASSVHGRASYEQYF.

This clone was recorded a few times. V usage is TRBV6-6 and J usage is TRBJ1-5; 8 nucleotides match TRBD1. Germline CDR1 is MNHNY and CDR2 is SVGAGI (reference sequence). The CDR3 runs to 13 residues. V shed 5 bases and J 7 bases; nucleotides not matched to a gene: 4. Here the CDR3 reads CASSDRGGQPQHF. The CDR3 region has the DNA TGTGCCAGCAGTGACAGGGGTGGCCAGCCCCAGCATTTT.

The chain links TRBV28 to TRBJ1-2; 8 nucleotides match TRBD1. Germline V lookup: CDR1 MDHEN, CDR2 SYDVKM. V gave up 7 bases and J gave up 6 bases; unmatched junction bases: 7. The CDR3 spans 13 residues. The CDR3 protein is CASNLDRANGYTF. CDR3 nucleotide sequence: TGTGCCAGCAACCTGGACAGGGCTAATGGCTACACCTTC.

The V call is TRBV7-6, the J call TRBJ2-2; 8 bases are shared with TRBD1. J lost 7 bases, V lost 3 bases, and 10 bases had no gene match. This CDR3 comprises 16 residues. Per the germline V gene, CDR1 is SGHVS and CDR2 is FNYEAQ. The CDR3: CASSFGSDRASGELFF. CDR3 DNA: TGTGCCAGCAGCTTTGGTTCGGACAGGGCGAGCGGGGAGCTGTTTTTT.